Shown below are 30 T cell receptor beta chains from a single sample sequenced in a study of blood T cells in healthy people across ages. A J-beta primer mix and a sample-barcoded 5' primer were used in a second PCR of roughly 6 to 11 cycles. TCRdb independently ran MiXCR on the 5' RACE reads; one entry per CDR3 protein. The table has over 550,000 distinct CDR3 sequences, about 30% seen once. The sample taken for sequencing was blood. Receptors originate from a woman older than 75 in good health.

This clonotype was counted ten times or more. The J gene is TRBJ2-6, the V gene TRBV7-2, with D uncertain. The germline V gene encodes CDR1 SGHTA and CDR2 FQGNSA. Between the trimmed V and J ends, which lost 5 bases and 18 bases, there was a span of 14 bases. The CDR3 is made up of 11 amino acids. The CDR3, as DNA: TGTGCCAGCAGCCTCCTTGGACCCTGGACTTTC. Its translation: CASSLLGPWTF.

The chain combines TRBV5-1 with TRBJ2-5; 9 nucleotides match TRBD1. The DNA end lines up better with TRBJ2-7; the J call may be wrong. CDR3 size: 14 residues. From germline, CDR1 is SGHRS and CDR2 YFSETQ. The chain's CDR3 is CASSASTGGYEQYF. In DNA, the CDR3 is TGCGCCAGCAGCGCCTCGACAGGGGGTTACGAGCAGTACTTC.

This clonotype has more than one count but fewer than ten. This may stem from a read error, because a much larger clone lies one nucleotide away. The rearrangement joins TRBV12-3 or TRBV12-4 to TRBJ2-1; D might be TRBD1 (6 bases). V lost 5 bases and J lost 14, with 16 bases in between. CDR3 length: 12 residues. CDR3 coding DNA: TGTGCCAGCAGTCCCAGGGGTCGGTTTAAGTTCTTC. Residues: CASSPRGRFKFF.

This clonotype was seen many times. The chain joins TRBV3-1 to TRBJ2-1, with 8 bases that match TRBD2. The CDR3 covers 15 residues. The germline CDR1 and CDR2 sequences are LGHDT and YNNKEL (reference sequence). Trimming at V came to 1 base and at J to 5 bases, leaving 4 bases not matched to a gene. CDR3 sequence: CASSQVFGGDNEQFF. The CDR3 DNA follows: TGTGCCAGCAGCCAAGTTTTCGGGGGGGACAATGAGCAGTTCTTC.

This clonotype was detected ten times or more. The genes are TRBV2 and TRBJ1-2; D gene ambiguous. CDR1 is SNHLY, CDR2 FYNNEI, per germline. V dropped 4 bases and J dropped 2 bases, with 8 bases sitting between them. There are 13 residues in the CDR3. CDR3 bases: TGTGCCAGCAGTGGAGTATACAACTATGGCTACACCTTC. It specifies CASSGVYNYGYTF.

The chain's CDR3 is CSVDRGNREAFF. The CDR3 coding sequence is TGCAGCGTTGACAGGGGGAACCGCGAAGCTTTCTTT. The V gene is TRBV29-1, the J gene TRBJ1-1, with TRBD1 matching over 7 bases. J was trimmed by 8 bases and V by 3 bases; bases with no gene match: 6. Germline loops: CDR1 SQVTM, CDR2 ANQGSEA. This CDR3 region has 12 residues.

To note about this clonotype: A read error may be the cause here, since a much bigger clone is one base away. CDR3 sequence: CASRTAGTGSDEQYF. CDR3 in DNA: TGCGCCAGCAGGACAGCCGGGACAGGGAGCGATGAGCAGTACTTC. The chain employs TRBV5-1 and TRBJ2-7; 9 nucleotides align to TRBD1. The CDR3 sequence is 15 residues long. The V and J ends lost 5 bases and 7 bases, in that order; junction bases with no gene match: 13. Germline V gene sequence: CDR1 SGHRS, CDR2 YFSETQ.

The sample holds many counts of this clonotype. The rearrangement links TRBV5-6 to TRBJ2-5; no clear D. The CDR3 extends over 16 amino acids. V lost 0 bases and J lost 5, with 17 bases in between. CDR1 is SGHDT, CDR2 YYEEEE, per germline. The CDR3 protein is CASSLGVPRAGETQYF. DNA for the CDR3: TGTGCCAGCAGCTTGGGGGTCCCTAGGGCTGGGGAGACCCAGTACTTC.

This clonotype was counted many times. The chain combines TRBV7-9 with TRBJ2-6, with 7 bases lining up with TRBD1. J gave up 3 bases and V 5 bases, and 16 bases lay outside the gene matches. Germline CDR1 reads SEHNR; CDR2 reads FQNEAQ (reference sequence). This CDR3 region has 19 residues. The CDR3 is CASSVTRRGNVVGANVLTF. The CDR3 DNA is TGTGCCAGCAGCGTCACCCGCAGGGGGAATGTAGTTGGGGCCAACGTCCTGACTTTC. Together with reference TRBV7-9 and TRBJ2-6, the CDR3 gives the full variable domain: DTGVSQNPRHKITKRGQNVTFRCDPISEHNRLYWYRQTLGQGPEFLTYFQNEAQLEKSRLLSDRFSAERPKGSFSTLEIQRTEQGDSAMYLCASSVTRRGNVVGANVLTFGAGSRLTVL.

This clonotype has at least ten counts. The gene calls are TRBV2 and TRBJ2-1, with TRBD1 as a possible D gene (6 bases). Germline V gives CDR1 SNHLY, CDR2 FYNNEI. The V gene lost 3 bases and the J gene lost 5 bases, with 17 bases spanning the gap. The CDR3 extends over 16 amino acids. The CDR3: CASSDLTGKNHNEQFF. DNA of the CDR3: TGTGCCAGCAGTGATCTGACAGGAAAGAACCACAATGAGCAGTTCTTC.

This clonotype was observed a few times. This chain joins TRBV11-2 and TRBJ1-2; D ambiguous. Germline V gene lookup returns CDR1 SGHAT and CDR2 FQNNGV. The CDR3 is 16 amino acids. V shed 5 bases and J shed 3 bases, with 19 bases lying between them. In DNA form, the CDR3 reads TGTGCCAGCAGCCTCTGGGGAGGGAATACTGACTATGGCTACACCTTC. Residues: CASSLWGGNTDYGYTF. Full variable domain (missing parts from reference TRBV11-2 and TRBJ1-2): EAGVAQSPRYKIIEKRQSVAFWCNPISGHATLYWYQQILGQGPKLLIQFQNNGVVDDSQLPKDRFSAERLKGVDSTLKIQPAKLEDSAVYLCASSLWGGNTDYGYTFGSGTRLTVV.

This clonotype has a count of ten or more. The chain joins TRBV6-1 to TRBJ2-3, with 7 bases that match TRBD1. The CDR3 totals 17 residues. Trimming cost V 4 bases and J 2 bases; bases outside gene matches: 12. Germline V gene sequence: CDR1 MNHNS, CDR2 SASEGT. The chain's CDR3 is CASSGRTGTVNTDTQYF. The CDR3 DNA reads TGTGCCAGCAGTGGAAGAACCGGGACAGTGAACACAGATACGCAGTATTTT.

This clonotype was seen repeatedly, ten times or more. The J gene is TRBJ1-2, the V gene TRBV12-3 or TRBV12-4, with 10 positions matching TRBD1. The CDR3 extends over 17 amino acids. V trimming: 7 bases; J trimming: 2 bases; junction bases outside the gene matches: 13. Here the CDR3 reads CASKLRTGGGTNYGYTF. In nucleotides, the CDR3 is TGTGCCAGCAAACTTAGGACAGGGGGTGGAACGAACTATGGCTACACCTTC.

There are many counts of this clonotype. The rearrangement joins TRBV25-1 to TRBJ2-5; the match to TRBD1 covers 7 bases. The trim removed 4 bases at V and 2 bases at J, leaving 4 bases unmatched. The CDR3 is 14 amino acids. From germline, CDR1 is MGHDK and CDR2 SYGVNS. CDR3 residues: CASSVPGQQETQYF. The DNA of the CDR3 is TGTGCCAGCAGTGTACCGGGACAGCAAGAGACCCAGTACTTC.

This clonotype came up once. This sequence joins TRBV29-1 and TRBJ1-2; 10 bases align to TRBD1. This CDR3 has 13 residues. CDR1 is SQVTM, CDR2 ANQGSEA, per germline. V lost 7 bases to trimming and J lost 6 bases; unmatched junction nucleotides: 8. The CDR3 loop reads CSAGDRGSHGYTF. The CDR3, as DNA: TGCAGCGCCGGGGACAGGGGATCCCATGGCTACACCTTC.

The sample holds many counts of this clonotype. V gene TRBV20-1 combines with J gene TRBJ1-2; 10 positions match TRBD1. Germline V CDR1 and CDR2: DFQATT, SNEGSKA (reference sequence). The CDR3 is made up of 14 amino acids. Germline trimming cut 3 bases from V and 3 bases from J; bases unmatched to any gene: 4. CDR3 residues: CSASRQGADYGYTF. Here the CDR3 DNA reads TGCAGTGCTAGCCGACAGGGGGCGGACTATGGCTACACCTTC.

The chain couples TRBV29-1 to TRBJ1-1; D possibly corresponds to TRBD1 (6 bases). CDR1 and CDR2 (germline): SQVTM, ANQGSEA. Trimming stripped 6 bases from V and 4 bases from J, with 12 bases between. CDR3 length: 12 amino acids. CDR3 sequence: CSVIQQGTEAFF. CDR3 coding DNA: TGCAGCGTAATTCAACAGGGCACTGAAGCTTTCTTT. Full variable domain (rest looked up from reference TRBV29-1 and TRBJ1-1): SAVISQKPSRDICQRGTSLTIQCQVDSQVTMMFWYRQQPGQSLTLIATANQGSEATYESGFVIDKFPISRPNLTFSTLTVSNMSPEDSSIYLCSVIQQGTEAFFGQGTRLTVV.

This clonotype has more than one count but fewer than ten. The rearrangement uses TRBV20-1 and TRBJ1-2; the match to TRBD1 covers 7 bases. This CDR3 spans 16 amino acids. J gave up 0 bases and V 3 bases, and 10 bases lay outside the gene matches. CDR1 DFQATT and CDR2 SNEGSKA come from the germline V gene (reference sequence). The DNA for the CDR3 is TGCAGTGCTAGTAGGGCAGGGGGGGGGACTAACTATGGCTACACCTTC. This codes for CSASRAGGGTNYGYTF.

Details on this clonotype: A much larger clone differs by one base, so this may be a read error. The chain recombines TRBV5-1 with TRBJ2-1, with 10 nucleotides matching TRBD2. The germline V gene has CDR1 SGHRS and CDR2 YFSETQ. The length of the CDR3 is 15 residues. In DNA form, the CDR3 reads TGCGCCAACAGCTATAGCGGGGGGTGGGACAATGAGCAGTTCTTC. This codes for CANSYSGGWDNEQFF.

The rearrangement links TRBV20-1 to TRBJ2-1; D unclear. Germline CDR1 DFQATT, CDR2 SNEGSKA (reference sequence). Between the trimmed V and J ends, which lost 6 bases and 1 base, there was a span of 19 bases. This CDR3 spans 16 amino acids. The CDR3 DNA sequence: TGCAGTGCGGAAACTCTGTCGGGTCGTTCCTACAATGAGCAGTTCTTC. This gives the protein CSAETLSGRSYNEQFF.

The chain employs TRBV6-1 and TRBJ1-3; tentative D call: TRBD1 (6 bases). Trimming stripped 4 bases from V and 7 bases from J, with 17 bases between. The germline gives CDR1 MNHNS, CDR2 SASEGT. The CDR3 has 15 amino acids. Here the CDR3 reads CASSGTGQAWNTIYF. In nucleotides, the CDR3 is TGTGCCAGCAGTGGGACGGGACAAGCCTGGAACACCATATATTTT.

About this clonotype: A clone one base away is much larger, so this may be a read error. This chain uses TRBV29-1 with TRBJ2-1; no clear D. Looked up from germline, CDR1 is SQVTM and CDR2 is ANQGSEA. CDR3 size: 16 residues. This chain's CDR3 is CSSAPRSDRQYNGQFF. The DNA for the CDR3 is TGCAGCTCCGCCCCCCGGTCGGACCGGCAATACAATGGGCAGTTCTTC.

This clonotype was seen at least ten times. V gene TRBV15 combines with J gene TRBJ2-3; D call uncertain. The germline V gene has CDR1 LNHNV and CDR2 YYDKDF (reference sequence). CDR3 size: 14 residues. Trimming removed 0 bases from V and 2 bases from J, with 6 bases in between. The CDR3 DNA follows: TGTGCCACCAGCAGAGAGGCTAACACAGATACGCAGTATTTT. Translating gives CATSREANTDTQYF.

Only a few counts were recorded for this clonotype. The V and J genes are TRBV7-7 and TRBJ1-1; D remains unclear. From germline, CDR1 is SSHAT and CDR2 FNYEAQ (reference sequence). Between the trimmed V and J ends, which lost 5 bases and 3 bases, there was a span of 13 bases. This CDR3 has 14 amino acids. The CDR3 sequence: CASSPPTDDTEAFF. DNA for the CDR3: TGTGCCAGCAGCCCGCCGACTGACGACACTGAAGCTTTCTTT.

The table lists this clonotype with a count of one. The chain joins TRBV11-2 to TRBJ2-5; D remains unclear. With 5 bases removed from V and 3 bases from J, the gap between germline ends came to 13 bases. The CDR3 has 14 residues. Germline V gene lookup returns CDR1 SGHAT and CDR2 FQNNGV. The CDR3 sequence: CASSRISSKETQYF. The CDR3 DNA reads TGTGCCAGCAGCCGAATCTCTTCGAAAGAGACCCAGTACTTC.

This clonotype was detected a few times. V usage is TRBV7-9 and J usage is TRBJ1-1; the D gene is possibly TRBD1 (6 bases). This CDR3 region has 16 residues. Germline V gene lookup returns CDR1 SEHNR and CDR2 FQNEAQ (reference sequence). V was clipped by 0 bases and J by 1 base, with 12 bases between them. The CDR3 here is CASSLASGAQNTEAFF. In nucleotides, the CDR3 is TGTGCCAGCAGCTTAGCGTCGGGGGCTCAGAACACTGAAGCTTTCTTT.

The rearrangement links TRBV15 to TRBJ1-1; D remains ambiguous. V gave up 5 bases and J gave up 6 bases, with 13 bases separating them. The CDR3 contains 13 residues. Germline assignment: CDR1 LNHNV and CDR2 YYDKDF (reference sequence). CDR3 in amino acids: CATSAGVAAEAFF. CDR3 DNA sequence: TGTGCCACCAGCGCCGGGGTAGCGGCTGAAGCTTTCTTT.

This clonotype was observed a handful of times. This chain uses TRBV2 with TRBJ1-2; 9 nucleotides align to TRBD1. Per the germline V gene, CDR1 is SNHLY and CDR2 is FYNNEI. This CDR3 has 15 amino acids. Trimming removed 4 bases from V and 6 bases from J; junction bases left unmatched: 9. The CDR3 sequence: CASSGFRDRVHGYTF. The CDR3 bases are TGTGCCAGCAGTGGATTTAGGGACAGGGTCCATGGCTACACCTTC.

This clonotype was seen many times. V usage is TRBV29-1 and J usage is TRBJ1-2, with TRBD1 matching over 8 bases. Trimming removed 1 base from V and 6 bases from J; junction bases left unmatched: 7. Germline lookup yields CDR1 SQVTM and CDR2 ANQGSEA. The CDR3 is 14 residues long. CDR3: CSVEGGGQADGYTF. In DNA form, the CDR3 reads TGCAGCGTTGAAGGTGGGGGACAGGCGGATGGCTACACCTTC.

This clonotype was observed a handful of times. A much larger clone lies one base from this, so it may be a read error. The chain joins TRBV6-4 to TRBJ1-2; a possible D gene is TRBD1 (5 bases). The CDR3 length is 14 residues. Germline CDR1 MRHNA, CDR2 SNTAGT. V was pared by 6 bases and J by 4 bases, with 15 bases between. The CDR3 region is CASRVDRLSYGYTF. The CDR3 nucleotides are TGTGCCAGCAGGGTTGACAGACTCTCCTATGGCTACACCTTC.